This T cell receptor beta chain was sequenced during a study of CD8 T cells in ankylosing spondylitis. General observations from the study: Ankylosing spondylitis blood appeared to carry a characteristic TCR beta motif of seven to nine highly homologous variants. It was reported that disease-linked clones were significantly enriched in matched ankylosing spondylitis synovial fluid.

This clonotype was detected many times. Its cognate antigen is unknown. In making TCR beta libraries, quantitative 5'-RACE with molecular barcodes was used. TCRdb re-analysed the 5' RACE reads in MiXCR, keeping a single row per CDR3 protein. The sample comprises hundreds of thousands of distinct CDR3 sequences, approximately 24% of which are singletons, and approximately 6.6% rests with the top ten. Trimming removed 10 bases from V and 0 bases from J, with 12 bases in between. The CDR3 has 13 residues. CDR1 and CDR2 from the germline V gene are MNHNS and SASEGT. The specimen sequenced was blood, either unsorted or a sorted T cell fraction (not recorded which). The rearrangement joins TRBV6-1 to TRBJ1-1; maybe TRBD1 (6 bases). This sequence was found in a male donor with ankylosing spondylitis or in good health (not recorded which). Here the CDR3 reads CANPTGMNTEAFF. The CDR3 nucleotides read TGTGCCAATCCGACAGGTATGAACACTGAAGCTTTCTTT.